Reported below is one TCR beta chain. This clone was observed a handful of times. Its antigen is currently not known. Base qualities are missing; no much larger clone stands one base away. The library was made by the immunoSEQ multiplex PCR assay. The source is immuneACCESS, and TCRdb retained only in-frame sequences with V and J called. Part of the clones is not carried over; for the studies checked, unresolved V genes explain less than half of this, and the remainder is unexplained. In this sample the table shows 600,000 or so clones, roughly 86% of which occur a single time. More than 0.009% of the sample goes to the ten largest clones. The data were taken from a study of shared T cell receptors in the human thymus (TCRdb year 2021). For context, the study as a whole: The study investigated the way shared, self-reactive T-cell receptor alpha chains are produced in the human thymus.

CDR1 and CDR2 are read off the germline V gene as MGHDK and SYGVNS. V lost 1 base and J lost 0 bases; the stretch between them is 6 bases long. From cysteine to phenylalanine, the CDR3 is 15 amino acids long. The only DNA kept is the CDR3, 45 bases in frame from the first base. The same sample was also studied in work on human thymus T cells. As the second study states: The donors were immunologically healthy infants in Finland who had open corrective cardiac surgery for congenital heart defects. Thymus tissue was obtained as surgical resects removed during corrective cardiac surgery. Biased V and J gene segment usage appeared to be present in both thymic and peripheral blood repertoires. According to the related research, thymic TCR repertoires were highly overlapping among unrelated individuals. The study used under ten infant thymus samples plus four related peripheral blood samples to characterize TCR alpha and beta repertoires. Donor ages ranging from about 7 to 250 days were recorded, and five to seven male and a couple of female infants were included in the cohort. Thymocytes were released mechanically from tissue and stored at -70 °C as pellets of 10-30 million cells. Genomic DNA was extracted from frozen cell pellets with a QIAsymphony instrument. TCRB and TCRAD loci were amplified from a standardized quantity of quality-controlled genomic DNA using the immunoSEQ multiplex PCR assay. The amplicons covered the V(D)J region and were long enough to include the CDR3 and to identify the V and J genes. Through the commercial immunoSEQ service, the amplicons were sequenced on an Illumina platform. Primer bias and sequencing errors were corrected using previously described methods, and TCRAD and TCRB definitions followed the IMGT database. Repertoires were analysed with immunoSEQ Analyzer 3.0 and VDJTools, covering basic statistics, V/J segment usage, diversity estimates, rarefaction and pairwise overlap. To estimate diversity, the Chao1, ChaoE, Efron-Thisted, Shannon and inverse Simpson indices were applied, and diversity was also estimated on datasets down-sampled to the smallest sample. Repertoire overlap was assessed by strict matching of CDR3 nucleotide sequence, V gene and J gene, and clustering was done by Jaccard-based multidimensional scaling. On average, roughly 850,000 unique TCRB clonotypes were obtained from thymus samples, compared with about 84,000 from blood samples.

This receptor was identified in a boy less than two years old with a congenital heart defect. Donor details come from another sample of the same person, matched by shared clones. Rearrangement joined TRBV25-1 to TRBJ2-2; the D segment could be TRBD1, given 5 matching bases. Sequenced: thymocytes. The CDR3 protein sequence reads: CASSEWGTNTGELFF. Read as DNA, the sequence is TGTGCCAGCAGTGAATGGGGCACGAACACCGGGGAGCTGTTTTTT.